These 13 T cell receptor beta chains came from one sample sequenced in a study of OX40 agonist ivuxolimab in advanced cancers. TCRdb keeps only in-frame clones here, not all; method: immunoSEQ multiplex PCR. The sample has roughly 71,000 clones; 88% are singletons. The specimen comprised CD4+ or CD8+ T cells sorted from blood, sampled in a trial of the OX40 agonist ivuxolimab. These receptors originate from an adult with an advanced solid tumor such as melanoma, head and neck, liver or kidney cancer.

This clone was counted a single time. The chain links TRBV5-6 to TRBJ2-1; no clear D. Germline V lookup: CDR1 SGHDT, CDR2 YYEEEE. Trimming removed 4 bases at V and 3 bases at J, with 14 bases between. The CDR3 contains 15 residues. CDR3 nucleotide sequence: TGTGCCAGCAGCCAGCTACCGGACCGCTACAATGAGCAGTTCTTC. The encoded protein is CASSQLPDRYNEQFF.

The chain uses TRBV5-6 and TRBJ2-7; D remains unclear. The CDR3 sequence is 13 residues long. From germline, CDR1 is SGHDT and CDR2 YYEEEE. The V end was cut by 3 bases, the J end by 2 bases, with 9 bases between. In DNA, the CDR3 is TGTGCCAGCAGCTCCCTAGGGACCTACGAGCAGTACTTC. Amino acid sequence: CASSSLGTYEQYF.

This chain links TRBV7-9 with TRBJ1-2; D ambiguous. Germline CDR1 is SEHNR and CDR2 is FQNEAQ (reference sequence). The CDR3 sequence is 14 residues long. The V end was cut by 5 bases, the J end by 1 base, with 11 bases between. The CDR3 nucleotides read TGTGCCAGCAGCCCGGAGGCCCTTAACTATGGCTACACCTTC. This encodes CASSPEALNYGYTF.

This rearrangement joins TRBV2 to TRBJ1-1; TRBD1 agrees at 10 bases. Germline V lookup: CDR1 SNHLY, CDR2 FYNNEI. The CDR3 length is 15 residues. V lost 7 bases and J lost 1; bases outside the gene matches: 6. The CDR3 DNA is TGTGCCAGCACCGGGGACAGGGGAGAGAACACTGAAGCTTTCTTT. Its translation is CASTGDRGENTEAFF.

The chain is built from TRBV10-3 and TRBJ2-7; D may be TRBD2 (6 bases). CDR3 length: 16 residues. Trimming stripped 6 bases from V and 3 bases from J, with 21 bases between. Germline CDR1 reads ENHRY; CDR2 reads SYGVKD. The CDR3: CAISGGSGTADYEQYF. The CDR3 DNA follows: TGTGCCATCAGCGGGGGTTCCGGGACGGCAGACTACGAGCAGTACTTC.

The V gene is TRBV6-1, the J gene TRBJ2-7, with 11 bases fitting TRBD1. The length of the CDR3 is 15 residues. The V gene end was trimmed by 5 bases and the J gene end by 4 bases; junction bases not matched to a gene: 7. Germline values: CDR1 MNHNS, CDR2 SASEGT. The CDR3 sequence is CASSPIGTGGYEQYF. CDR3 bases: TGTGCCAGCAGTCCAATTGGGACAGGGGGTTACGAGCAGTACTTC.

The J gene is TRBJ1-5, the V gene TRBV28; D unresolved. This CDR3 comprises 15 residues. The ends were cut back, 7 bases at V and 3 bases at J, with 16 bases in the middle. Germline V gives CDR1 MDHEN, CDR2 SYDVKM. This CDR3 reads CASTFVGRLNQPQHF. The CDR3 bases are TGTGCCAGCACCTTTGTCGGCAGACTCAATCAGCCCCAGCATTTT.

The CDR3 nucleotides are TGTGCCATCACCCCCCGGTCGGAGGGTGGCGAGCAGTACTTC. Its translation is CAITPRSEGGEQYF. The chain is built from TRBV10-3 and TRBJ2-7, with a tentative D call TRBD2 (6 bases). The CDR3 runs to 14 residues. The germline gives CDR1 ENHRY, CDR2 SYGVKD. The V gene lost 7 bases and the J gene lost 6 bases, with 19 bases spanning the gap.

Sample share makes this clone medium-sized. The chain is built from TRBV7-8 and TRBJ2-2; D not certain. Trimming pared 3 bases from V and 6 bases from J, leaving 5 bases between. Germline CDR1 is SGHVS and CDR2 is FQNEAQ. The CDR3 is made up of 12 amino acids. The CDR3 sequence is CASSLPSGELFF. The CDR3 DNA reads TGTGCCAGCAGCTTGCCCTCCGGGGAGCTGTTTTTT.

The chain combines TRBV5-1 with TRBJ1-1, with TRBD1 matching 9 bases. Germline V gives CDR1 SGHRS, CDR2 YFSETQ. V trimming: 4 bases; J trimming: 6 bases; junction bases outside the gene matches: 10. The CDR3 covers 15 residues. The CDR3 nucleotides are TGCGCCAGCAGCCCCACCGGGACAGGGATTGCTGAAGCTTTCTTT. Its translation is CASSPTGTGIAEAFF.

This chain joins TRBV11-3 and TRBJ2-3; TRBD2 aligns across 10 bases. V dropped 1 base and J dropped 7; count of bases not matched to a gene: 5. Germline CDR1 and CDR2: SGHNT and YENEEA. The CDR3 runs to 15 residues. The CDR3 region is CASSLGAGGPNTQYF. CDR3 DNA sequence: TGTGCCAGCAGCTTAGGAGCGGGGGGGCCCAATACGCAGTATTTT. Full variable domain (missing parts from reference TRBV11-3 and TRBJ2-3): EAGVVQSPRYKIIEKKQPVAFWCNPISGHNTLYWYLQNLGQGPELLIRYENEEAVDDSQLPKDRFSAERLKGVDSTLKIQPAELGDSAVYLCASSLGAGGPNTQYFGPGTRLTVL.

The CDR3 protein is CASSLQDSLNSPLHF. The DNA of the CDR3 is TGCGCCAGCAGCTTACAGGACAGTCTTAATTCACCCCTCCACTTT. The rearrangement links TRBV5-1 to TRBJ1-6; D may be TRBD1 (6 bases). Germline V gene sequence: CDR1 SGHRS, CDR2 YFSETQ. The CDR3 is 15 residues long. Trimming left V 2 bases short and J 6 bases short, with 12 bases between.

This clone was seen just once. The V call is TRBV20-1, the J call TRBJ1-2; D unclear. This CDR3 is 11 amino acids long. The germline gives CDR1 DFQATT, CDR2 SNEGSKA (reference sequence). V shed 3 bases and J shed 7 bases, with 9 bases lying between them. The CDR3 spells CSARTDAGYTF. The DNA for the CDR3 is TGCAGTGCTAGGACCGACGCTGGCTACACCTTC.